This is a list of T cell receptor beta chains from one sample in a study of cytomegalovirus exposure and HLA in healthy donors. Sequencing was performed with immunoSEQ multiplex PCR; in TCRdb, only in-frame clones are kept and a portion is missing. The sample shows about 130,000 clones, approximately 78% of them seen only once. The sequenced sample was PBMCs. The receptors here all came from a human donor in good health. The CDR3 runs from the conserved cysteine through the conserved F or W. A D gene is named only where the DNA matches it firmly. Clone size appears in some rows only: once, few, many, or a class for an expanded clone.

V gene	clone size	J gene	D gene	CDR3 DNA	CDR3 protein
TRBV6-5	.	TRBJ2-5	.	TGTGCCAGCAGCCGAAGCTACCAAGAGACCCAGTACTTC	CASSRSYQETQYF
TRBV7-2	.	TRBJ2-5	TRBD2	TGTGCCAGCAGACGAGCGGGAGTTGAGACCCAGTACTTC	CASRRAGVETQYF
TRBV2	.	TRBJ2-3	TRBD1	TGTGCCAGCAGTTTTCCCTTACAGGGGGCAGATCCACAGGATACGCAGTATTTT	CASSFPLQGADPQDTQYF
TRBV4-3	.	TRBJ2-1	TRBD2	TGCGCCAGCAGCCAAGGAGCGGGGGGGCCGTACAATGAGCAGTTCTTC	CASSQGAGGPYNEQFF
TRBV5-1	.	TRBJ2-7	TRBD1	TGCGCCAGCAGCTTGGAGGGACAGGGTTCTCCCTACGAGCAGTACTTC	CASSLEGQGSPYEQYF
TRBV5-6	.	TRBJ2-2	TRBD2	TGTGCCAGCAGCTTGTATAGCGGGAGTGGAACCGGGGAGCTGTTTTTT	CASSLYSGSGTGELFF
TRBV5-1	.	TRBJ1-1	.	TGCGCCAGCAGCCTGGGACGGAGGGAGGGGATGAACACTGAAGCTTTCTTT	CASSLGRREGMNTEAFF
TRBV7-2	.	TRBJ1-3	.	TGTGCCAGCAGCTCAACGGGTCGAAACACCATATATTTT	CASSSTGRNTIYF
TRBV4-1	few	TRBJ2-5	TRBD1	TGCGCCAGCAGCCAAGATACAGGGGGAAGCTTCCAAGAGACCCAGTACTTC	CASSQDTGGSFQETQYF
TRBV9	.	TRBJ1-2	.	TGTGCCAGCAGCGGAGGGGGCTATGGCTACACCTTC	CASSGGGYGYTF
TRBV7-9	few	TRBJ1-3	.	TGTTCCAGCAGCCCCCAGGGCCAACGCTCTGGAAACACCATATATTTT	CSSSPQGQRSGNTIYF
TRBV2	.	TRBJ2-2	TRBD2	TGTGCCAGCAGTGAGTGGCTAGCGGGGACGAACACCGGGGAGCTGTTTTTT	CASSEWLAGTNTGELFF
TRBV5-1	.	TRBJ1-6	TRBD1	TGCGCCAGCAGCTTGGGACAGGGCAATAATTCACCCCTCCACTTT	CASSLGQGNNSPLHF
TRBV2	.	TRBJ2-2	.	TGTGCCAGCAGGGAGGGGGGGGCCAACACCGGGGAGCTGTTTTTT	CASREGGANTGELFF
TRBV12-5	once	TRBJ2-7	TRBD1	TGTGCTAGTGCTAAGGACAGGGCGGGCTACGAGCAGTACTTC	CASAKDRAGYEQYF
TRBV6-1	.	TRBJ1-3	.	TGTGCCAGCAGTGCACTGACAGGCTTCTCTGGAAACACCATATATTTT	CASSALTGFSGNTIYF
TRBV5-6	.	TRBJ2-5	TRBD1	TGTGCCAGCAGCCCACAGGGGTTTGGGGAGACCCAGTACTTC	CASSPQGFGETQYF
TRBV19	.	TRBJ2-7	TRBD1	TGTGCCAGTAGTAAACAGGGGGCGCGTCGTGAGCAGTACTTC	CASSKQGARREQYF
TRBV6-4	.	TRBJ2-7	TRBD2	TGTGCCAGCAGTGTCGCGGGGGACGGCCCCTACGAGCAGTACTTC	CASSVAGDGPYEQYF
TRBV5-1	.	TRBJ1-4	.	TGCGCCCCCCAGGTAACCAACTTCGCCTCCGCAACTAATGAAAAACTGTTTTTT	CAPQVTNFASATNEKLFF
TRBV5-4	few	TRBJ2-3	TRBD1	TGTGCCAGCAGCTTGACAGGGGCAAAAGATACGCAGTATTTT	CASSLTGAKDTQYF
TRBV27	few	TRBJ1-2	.	TGTGCCAGCAGTTTTGGAGGGAGCGGCTACACCTTC	CASSFGGSGYTF